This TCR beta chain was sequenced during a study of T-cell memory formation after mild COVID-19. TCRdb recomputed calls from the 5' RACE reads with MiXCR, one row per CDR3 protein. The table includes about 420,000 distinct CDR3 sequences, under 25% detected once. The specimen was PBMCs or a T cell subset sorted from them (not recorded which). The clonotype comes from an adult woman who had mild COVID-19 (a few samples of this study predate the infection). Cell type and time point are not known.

CDR3 sequence reads: CASSVGTYQETQYF. The CDR3 region has the DNA TGTGCCAGCAGTGTCGGGACGTACCAAGAGACCCAGTACTTC. V gene TRBV6-1 combines with J gene TRBJ2-5; D possibly uses TRBD1 or TRBD2 (5 bases each). The germline CDR1 and CDR2 sequences are MNHNS and SASEGT. The CDR3 spans 14 residues. Trimming left V 4 bases short and J 0 bases short, with 9 bases between.